Below are 8 T cell receptor beta chains sequenced from a single sample in a study of blood T cell repertoires in COVID-19. Clones were read by immunoSEQ multiplex PCR, and TCRdb kept only the in-frame ones, dropping some. The table records over 70,000 clones, around 88% of them present only once. The sequenced sample was peripheral blood. The receptors here all came from a human donor in a cohort sampled during active COVID-19.

The table lists this clone with a count of one. V usage is TRBV28 and J usage is TRBJ1-2; D possibly corresponds to TRBD1 (6 bases). The V and J ends lost 4 bases and 4 bases respectively, with 10 bases between them. Germline CDR1 and CDR2: MDHEN and SYDVKM. The CDR3 totals 13 residues. This CDR3 reads CASSYRAGYGYTF. For the CDR3, the DNA is TGTGCCAGCAGTTACAGGGCCGGCTATGGCTACACCTTC.

This chain uses TRBV7-8 with TRBJ2-1; 8 nucleotides align to TRBD1. The CDR3 runs 16 residues. Trimming at V came to 6 bases and at J to 1 base, leaving 8 bases not matched to a gene. CDR1 and CDR2 (germline): SGHVS, FQNEAQ. As DNA, the CDR3 is TGTGCCAGCAGTCCCATCGGACAGGGTTCCTACAATGAGCAGTTCTTC. Translated: CASSPIGQGSYNEQFF.

This clone was seen once. The chain carries TRBV30 and TRBJ2-1, with 8 bases matching TRBD2. With V trimmed by 3 bases and J by 7 bases, 5 bases remained unmatched. CDR1 is GTSNPN, CDR2 SVGIG, per germline (reference sequence). CDR3 length equals 13 residues. The CDR3 loop reads CAWSGGAGNEQFF. CDR3 in DNA: TGTGCCTGGAGCGGGGGGGCCGGGAATGAGCAGTTCTTC.

This sequence joins TRBV19 and TRBJ1-2; D unresolved. CDR1 and CDR2 from the germline V gene are LNHDA and SQIVND (reference sequence). Trimming cost V 3 bases and J 4 bases, with 18 bases left between them. The CDR3 runs 16 residues. CDR3 bases: TGTGCCAGTAGTATTATCTGGAGCACCCGGGGCTATGGCTACACCTTC. Translation: CASSIIWSTRGYGYTF.

V usage is TRBV4-3 and J usage is TRBJ2-1; TRBD2 matches at 11 bases. The germline gives CDR1 LGHNA, CDR2 YSLEER. V lost 5 bases and J lost 4; bases outside the gene matches: 19. This CDR3 spans 20 amino acids. CDR3 DNA sequence: TGCGCCAGCAGCGAGAGAATACTAGCGGGGGCCGGGAAACATTACAATGAGCAGTTCTTC. Amino acid sequence: CASSERILAGAGKHYNEQFF.

The V and J genes are TRBV4-3 and TRBJ1-2; TRBD1 matches at 8 bases. The CDR3 is made up of 16 amino acids. Trimming cost V 3 bases and J 3 bases; bases outside gene matches: 9. Per the germline V gene, CDR1 is LGHNA and CDR2 is YSLEER. This chain's CDR3 is CASSQDWTGPHYGYTF. The CDR3 region has the DNA TGCGCCAGCAGCCAGGACTGGACAGGGCCCCACTATGGCTACACCTTC.

V usage is TRBV10-3 and J usage is TRBJ2-2; 8 bases are shared with TRBD1. The CDR3 length is 16 residues. The junction had 2 bases not matched to a gene; V was cut back by 0 bases and J by 2 bases. Per germline, CDR1 ENHRY and CDR2 SYGVKD. CDR3 nucleotide sequence: TGTGCCATCAGTGAGTCGGCAGGGGGCAACACCGGGGAGCTGTTTTTT. This translates into CAISESAGGNTGELFF.

The V gene is TRBV25-1, the J gene TRBJ1-5; D unresolved. The CDR3 consists of 16 residues. V dropped 1 base and J dropped 2 bases, with 12 bases sitting between them. Germline CDR1 MGHDK, CDR2 SYGVNS. The DNA for the CDR3 is TGTGCCAGCAGTGAATCGGGGATTCCGGGCAATCAGCCCCAGCATTTT. The encoded protein is CASSESGIPGNQPQHF.